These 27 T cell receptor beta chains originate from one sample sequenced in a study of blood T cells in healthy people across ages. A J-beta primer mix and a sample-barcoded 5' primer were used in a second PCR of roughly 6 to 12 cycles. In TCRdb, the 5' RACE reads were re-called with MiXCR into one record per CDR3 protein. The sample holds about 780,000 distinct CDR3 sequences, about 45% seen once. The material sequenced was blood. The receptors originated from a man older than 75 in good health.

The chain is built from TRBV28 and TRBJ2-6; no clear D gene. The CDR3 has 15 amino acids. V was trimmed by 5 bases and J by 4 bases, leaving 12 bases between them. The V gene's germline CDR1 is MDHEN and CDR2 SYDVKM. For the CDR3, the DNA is TGTGCCAGCAGTCCAGGCCTCTTCGGGGCCAACGTCCTGACTTTC. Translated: CASSPGLFGANVLTF.

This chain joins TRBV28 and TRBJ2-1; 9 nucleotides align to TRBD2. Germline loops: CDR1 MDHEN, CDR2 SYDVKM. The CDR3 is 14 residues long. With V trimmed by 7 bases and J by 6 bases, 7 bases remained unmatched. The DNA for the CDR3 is TGTGCCAGCACCGCGGGAGGGCCCGGCAATGAGCAGTTCTTC. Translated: CASTAGGPGNEQFF.

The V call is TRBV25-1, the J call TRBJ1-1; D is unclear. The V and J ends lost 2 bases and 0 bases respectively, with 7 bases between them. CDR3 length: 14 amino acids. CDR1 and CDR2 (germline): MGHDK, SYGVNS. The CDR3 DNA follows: TGTGCCAGCAGTGAAGGGGTCATGAACACTGAAGCTTTCTTT. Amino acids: CASSEGVMNTEAFF.

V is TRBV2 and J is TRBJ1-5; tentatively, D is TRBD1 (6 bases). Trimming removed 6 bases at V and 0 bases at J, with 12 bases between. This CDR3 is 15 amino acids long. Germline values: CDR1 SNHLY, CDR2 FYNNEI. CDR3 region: CASSEGTTSNQPQHF. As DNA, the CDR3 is TGTGCCAGCAGCGAGGGGACAACTAGCAATCAGCCCCAGCATTTT.

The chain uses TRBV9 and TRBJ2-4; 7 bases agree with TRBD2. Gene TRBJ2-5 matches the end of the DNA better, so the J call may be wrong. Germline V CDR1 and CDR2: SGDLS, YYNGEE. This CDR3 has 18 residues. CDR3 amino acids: CASSVGRWASGGQETQYF. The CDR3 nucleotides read TGTGCCAGCAGCGTAGGGCGGTGGGCTAGCGGAGGGCAAGAGACCCAGTACTTC.

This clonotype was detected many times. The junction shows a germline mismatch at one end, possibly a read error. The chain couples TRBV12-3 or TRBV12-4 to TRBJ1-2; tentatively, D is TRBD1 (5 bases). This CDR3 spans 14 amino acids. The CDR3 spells CASSLGGANYGYTF. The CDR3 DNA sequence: TGTGCCAGCAGCTTAGGAGGGGCTAACTATGGCTACACCTTC.

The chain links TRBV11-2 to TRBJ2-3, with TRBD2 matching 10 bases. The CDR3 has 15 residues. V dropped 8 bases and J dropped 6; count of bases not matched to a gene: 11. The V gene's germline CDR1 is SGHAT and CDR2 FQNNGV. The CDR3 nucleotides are TGTGCCAGCGGCCTAGGGACTAGCGAGGGTGATACGCAGTATTTT. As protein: CASGLGTSEGDTQYF.

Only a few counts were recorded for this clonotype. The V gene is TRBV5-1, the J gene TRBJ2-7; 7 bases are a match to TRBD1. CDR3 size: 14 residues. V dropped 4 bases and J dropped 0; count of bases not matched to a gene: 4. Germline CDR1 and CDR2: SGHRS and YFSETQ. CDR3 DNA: TGCGCCAGCAGCACGACAGGGAACTCCTACGAGCAGTACTTC. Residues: CASSTTGNSYEQYF.

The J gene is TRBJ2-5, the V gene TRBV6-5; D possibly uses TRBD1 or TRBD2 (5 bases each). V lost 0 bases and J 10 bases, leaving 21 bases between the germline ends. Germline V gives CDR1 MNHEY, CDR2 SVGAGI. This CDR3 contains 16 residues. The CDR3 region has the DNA TGTGCCAGCAGTTACTCAGGGACCCTTGAAATCCTACACCAGTACTTC. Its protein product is CASSYSGTLEILHQYF.

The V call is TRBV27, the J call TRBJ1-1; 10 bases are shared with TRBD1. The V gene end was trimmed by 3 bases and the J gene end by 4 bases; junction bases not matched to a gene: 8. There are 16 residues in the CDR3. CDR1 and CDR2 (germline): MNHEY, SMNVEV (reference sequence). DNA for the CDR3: TGTGCCAGCAGTTTGGGGACAGGGGATGTGGTCACTGAAGCTTTCTTT. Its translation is CASSLGTGDVVTEAFF.

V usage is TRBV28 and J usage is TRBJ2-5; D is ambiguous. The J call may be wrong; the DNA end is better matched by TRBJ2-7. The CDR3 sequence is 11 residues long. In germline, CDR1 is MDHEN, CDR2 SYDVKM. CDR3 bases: TGTGCCAGCCGTTCAGGCTCCGAGCAGTACTTC. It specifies CASRSGSEQYF.

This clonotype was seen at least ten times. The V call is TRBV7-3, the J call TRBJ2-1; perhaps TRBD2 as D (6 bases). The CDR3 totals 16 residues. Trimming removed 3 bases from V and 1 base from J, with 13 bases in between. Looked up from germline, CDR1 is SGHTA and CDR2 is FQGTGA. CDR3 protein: CASSLSGPKSYNEQFF. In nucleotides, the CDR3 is TGTGCCAGCAGCTTGAGCGGGCCGAAATCCTACAATGAGCAGTTCTTC.

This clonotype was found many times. In nucleotides, the CDR3 is TGTGCCAGCAGTTTGACTAGCGGACCCTACAATGAGCAGTTCTTC. This encodes CASSLTSGPYNEQFF. The chain links TRBV28 to TRBJ2-1; 9 bases map to TRBD2. J gave up 2 bases and V 3 bases, and 2 bases lay outside the gene matches. Germline V gene data show CDR1 as MDHEN and CDR2 as SYDVKM. CDR3 length: 15 residues.

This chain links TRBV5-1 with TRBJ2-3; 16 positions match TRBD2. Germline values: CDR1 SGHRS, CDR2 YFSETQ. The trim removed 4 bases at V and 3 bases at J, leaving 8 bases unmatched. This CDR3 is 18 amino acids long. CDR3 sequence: CASSLGTSGRAGTDTQYF. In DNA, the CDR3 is TGCGCCAGCAGCCTCGGGACTAGCGGGAGGGCCGGTACAGATACGCAGTATTTT.

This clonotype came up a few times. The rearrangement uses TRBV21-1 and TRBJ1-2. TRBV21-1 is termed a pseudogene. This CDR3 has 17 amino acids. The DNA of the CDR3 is TGTGCCAGCAGCAAAGCGGGAGGGACGGACGAGAACTATGGCTACACCTTC. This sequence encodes CASSKAGGTDENYGYTF.

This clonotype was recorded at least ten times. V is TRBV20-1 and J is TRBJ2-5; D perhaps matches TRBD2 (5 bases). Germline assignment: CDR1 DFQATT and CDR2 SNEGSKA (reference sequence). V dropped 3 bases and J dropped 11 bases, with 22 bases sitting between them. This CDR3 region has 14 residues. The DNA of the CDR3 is TGCAGTGCTAGCGGGGTAACCTCACTACGTGAGCAGTACTTC. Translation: CSASGVTSLREQYF.

In DNA form, the CDR3 reads TGTGCCAGCAGTTGGTCCGGACTAGCGGGGGTTACTCAAGAGACCCAGTACTTC. Amino acids: CASSWSGLAGVTQETQYF. The chain combines TRBV27 with TRBJ2-5; 13 bases align to TRBD2. Trimming took 4 bases from V and 2 from J; bases not matched to a gene: 10. The CDR3 covers 18 residues. The V gene's germline CDR1 is MNHEY and CDR2 SMNVEV (reference sequence).

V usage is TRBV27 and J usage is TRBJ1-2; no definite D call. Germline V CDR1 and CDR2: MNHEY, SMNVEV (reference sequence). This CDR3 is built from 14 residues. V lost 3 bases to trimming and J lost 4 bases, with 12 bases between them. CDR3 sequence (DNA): TGTGCCAGCAGTTTTTCCGGATCGGGCTATGGCTACACCTTC. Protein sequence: CASSFSGSGYGYTF.

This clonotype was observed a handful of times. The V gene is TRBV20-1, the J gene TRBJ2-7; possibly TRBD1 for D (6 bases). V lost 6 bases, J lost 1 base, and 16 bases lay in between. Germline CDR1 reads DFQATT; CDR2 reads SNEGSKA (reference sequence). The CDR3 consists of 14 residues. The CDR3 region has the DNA TGCAGTGCGAGTATTCAGGGGATTTCCTACGAGCAGTACTTC. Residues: CSASIQGISYEQYF.

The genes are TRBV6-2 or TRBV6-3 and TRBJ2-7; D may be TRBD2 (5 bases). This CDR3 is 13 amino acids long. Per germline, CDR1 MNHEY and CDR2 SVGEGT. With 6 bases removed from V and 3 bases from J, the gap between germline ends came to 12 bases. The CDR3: CASRTGNVYEQYF. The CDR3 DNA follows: TGTGCCAGCAGGACGGGAAATGTCTACGAGCAGTACTTC.

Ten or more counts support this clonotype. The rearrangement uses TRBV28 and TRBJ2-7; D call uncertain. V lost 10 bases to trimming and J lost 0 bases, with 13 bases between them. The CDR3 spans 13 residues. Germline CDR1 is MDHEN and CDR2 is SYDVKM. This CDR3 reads CATAGSISYEQYF. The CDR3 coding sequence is TGTGCCACCGCCGGGTCAATCTCCTACGAGCAGTACTTC.

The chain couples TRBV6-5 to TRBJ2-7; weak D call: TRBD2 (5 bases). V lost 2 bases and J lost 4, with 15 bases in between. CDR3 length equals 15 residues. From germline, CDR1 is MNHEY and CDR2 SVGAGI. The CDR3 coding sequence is TGTGCCAGCAGTTACGCTCCCGGGGAAGGATACGAGCAGTACTTC. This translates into CASSYAPGEGYEQYF.

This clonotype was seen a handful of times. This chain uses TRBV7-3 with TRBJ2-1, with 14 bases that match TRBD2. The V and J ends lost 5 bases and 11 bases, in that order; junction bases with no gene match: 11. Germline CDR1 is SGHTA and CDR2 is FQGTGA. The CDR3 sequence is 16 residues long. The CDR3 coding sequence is TGTGCCAGCAGCCCAGACAGGACTAGCGGGAGGTCACAGCAGTTCTTC. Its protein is CASSPDRTSGRSQQFF.

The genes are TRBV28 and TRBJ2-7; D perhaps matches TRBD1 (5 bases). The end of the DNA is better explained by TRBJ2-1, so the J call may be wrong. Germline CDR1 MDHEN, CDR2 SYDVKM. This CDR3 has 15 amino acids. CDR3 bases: TGTGCCAGCAGCCAGAGTCGCGACAGCTCCTACGAGCAGTTCTTC. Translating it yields CASSQSRDSSYEQFF.

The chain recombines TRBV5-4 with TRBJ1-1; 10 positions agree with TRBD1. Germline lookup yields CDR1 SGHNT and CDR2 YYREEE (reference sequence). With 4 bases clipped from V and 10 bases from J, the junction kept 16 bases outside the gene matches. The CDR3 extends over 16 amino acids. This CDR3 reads CASSKSSGTGATRAFF. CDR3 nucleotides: TGTGCCAGCAGCAAAAGTTCCGGGACAGGGGCAACTAGAGCTTTCTTT.

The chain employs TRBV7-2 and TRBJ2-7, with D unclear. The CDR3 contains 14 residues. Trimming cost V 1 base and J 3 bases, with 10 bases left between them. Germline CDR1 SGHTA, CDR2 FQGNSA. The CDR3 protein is CASSLGDLGYEQYF. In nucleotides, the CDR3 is TGTGCCAGCAGCTTAGGGGATCTGGGCTACGAGCAGTACTTC. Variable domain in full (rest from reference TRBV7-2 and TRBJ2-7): GAGVSQSPSNKVTEKGKDVELRCDPISGHTALYWYRQSLGQGLEFLIYFQGNSAPDKSGLPSDRFSAERTGGSVSTLTIQRTQQEDSAVYLCASSLGDLGYEQYFGPGTRLTVT.

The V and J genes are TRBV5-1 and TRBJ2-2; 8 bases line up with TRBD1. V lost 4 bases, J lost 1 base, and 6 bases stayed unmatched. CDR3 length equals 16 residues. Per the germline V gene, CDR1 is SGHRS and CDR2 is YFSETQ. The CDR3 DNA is TGCGCCAGCAGCGTATCCGGGACAGGGAACACCGGGGAGCTGTTTTTT. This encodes CASSVSGTGNTGELFF.